This T cell receptor beta chain was recovered during a study of T cell repertoires in cytomegalovirus infection. Study at large: Used in the study were CMV epitopes, some recently identified and HLA-C-restricted, others well-studied and HLA-B-restricted.

To note about this clonotype: Its antigen is undetermined.

Study-wide points: Dominating the ex vivo response were HLA-C-restricted CMV-specific TCR beta clonotypes.

TCRdb used MiXCR to reprocess the reads, holding one entry per CDR3 protein. The table lists about 220,000 distinct CDR3 sequences, about 40% of them singletons. This TCR was sampled from a human donor in good health (CMV status not recorded). Some clones in this sample may be carry-over from other donors' samples. Sequencing was performed on CD8+ T cells from cultured PBMCs, taken from culture after CMV antigen stimulation.

CDR3 nucleotide sequence: TGTGCCAGTCTGAGCGGGAGCTCCTACAATGAGCAGTTCTTC. It yields the protein CASLSGSSYNEQFF. The chain couples TRBV27 to TRBJ2-1; 8 bases align to TRBD2. V dropped 9 bases and J dropped 0; count of bases not matched to a gene: 4. From germline, CDR1 is MNHEY and CDR2 SMNVEV (reference sequence). The CDR3 loop spans 14 amino acids.